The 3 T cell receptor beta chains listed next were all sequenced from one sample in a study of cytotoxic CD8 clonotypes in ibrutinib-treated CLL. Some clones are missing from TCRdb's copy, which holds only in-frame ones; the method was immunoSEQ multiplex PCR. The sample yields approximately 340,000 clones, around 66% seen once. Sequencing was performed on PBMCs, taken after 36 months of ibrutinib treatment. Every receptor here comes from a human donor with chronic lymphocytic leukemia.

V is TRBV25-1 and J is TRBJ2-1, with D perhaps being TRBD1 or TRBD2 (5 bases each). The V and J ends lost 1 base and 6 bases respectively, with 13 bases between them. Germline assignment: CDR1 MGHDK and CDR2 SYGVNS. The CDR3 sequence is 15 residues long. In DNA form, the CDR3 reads TGTGCCAGCAGTGAATCGAGAACGGGACGCAATGAGCAGTTCTTC. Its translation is CASSESRTGRNEQFF.

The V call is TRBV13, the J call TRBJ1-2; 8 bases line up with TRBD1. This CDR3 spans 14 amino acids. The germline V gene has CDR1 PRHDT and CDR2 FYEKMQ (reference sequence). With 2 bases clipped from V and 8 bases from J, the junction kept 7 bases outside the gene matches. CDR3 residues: CASSLLQGADGYTF. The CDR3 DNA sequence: TGTGCCAGCAGCTTACTTCAGGGGGCCGACGGCTACACCTTC.

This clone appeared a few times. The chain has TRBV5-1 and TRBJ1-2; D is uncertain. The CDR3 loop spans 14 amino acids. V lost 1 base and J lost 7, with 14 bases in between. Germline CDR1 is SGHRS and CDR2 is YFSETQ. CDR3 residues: CASSLIGLTAGYTF. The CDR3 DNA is TGCGCCAGCAGCTTGATTGGTTTGACGGCTGGCTACACCTTC.